The 25 T cell receptor beta chains below were found in one sample sequenced in a study of blood T cell repertoires in COVID-19. Method: immunoSEQ multiplex PCR; TCRdb's copy keeps in-frame clones and lacks some. The sample shows more than 150,000 clones, about 80% of them seen only once. The specimen was peripheral blood. These receptors were taken from a man between 60 and 70 years old with acute or convalescent COVID-19.

This sequence joins TRBV15 and TRBJ2-1; 10 positions agree with TRBD2. The CDR3 totals 15 residues. Germline CDR1 LNHNV, CDR2 YYDKDF (reference sequence). The junction had 1 base not matched to a gene; V was cut back by 1 base and J by 4 bases. The CDR3, as DNA: TGTGCCACCAGCAGAGCAGCGGGAGGGTACAATGAGCAGTTCTTC. Translation gives CATSRAAGGYNEQFF.

The chain couples TRBV7-2 to TRBJ2-7; TRBD1 is a possible D gene (6 bases). The CDR3 totals 13 residues. Trimming cost V 5 bases and J 4 bases, with 12 bases left between them. CDR1 is SGHTA and CDR2 is FQGNSA in the germline V gene. CDR3 sequence: CASSPGTPYEQYF. The CDR3 DNA reads as TGTGCCAGCAGCCCAGGGACACCGTACGAGCAGTACTTC.

This chain uses TRBV29-1 with TRBJ2-5; 8 positions match TRBD1. CDR3 length: 14 amino acids. With V trimmed by 6 bases and J by 1 base, 7 bases remained unmatched. CDR1 and CDR2 (germline): SQVTM, ANQGSEA. CDR3 region: CSVGTGLPQETQYF. CDR3 coding DNA: TGCAGCGTCGGGACAGGCCTCCCCCAAGAGACCCAGTACTTC.

This chain joins TRBV6-5 and TRBJ1-2; 10 positions match TRBD1. V dropped 5 bases and J dropped 8; count of bases not matched to a gene: 5. CDR1 MNHEY and CDR2 SVGAGI come from the germline V gene. CDR3 size: 13 residues. Here the CDR3 DNA reads TGTGCCAGCAGTACCGGACAGGGGGTGGGCTACACCTTC. Translation: CASSTGQGVGYTF.

V is TRBV7-6 and J is TRBJ2-2; 11 bases map to TRBD2. Germline V lookup: CDR1 SGHVS, CDR2 FNYEAQ. V shed 2 bases and J 1 base; nucleotides not matched to a gene: 12. The CDR3 runs 20 residues. CDR3 bases: TGTGCCAGCAGCTTACCGTCCAAGACTAGCGGGAAGAAGAACACCGGGGAGCTGTTTTTT. As protein: CASSLPSKTSGKKNTGELFF.

The chain couples TRBV28 to TRBJ2-3; D unclear. The CDR3 runs 14 residues. Germline CDR1 MDHEN, CDR2 SYDVKM. V gave up 0 bases and J gave up 2 bases, with 6 bases separating them. The CDR3 DNA reads TGTGCCAGCAGTTTATGGCAGTTCACAGATACGCAGTATTTT. Translation: CASSLWQFTDTQYF.

CDR3 sequence reads: CASSARGTGAAEAFF. As DNA, the CDR3 is TGTGCCAGCAGTGCGAGAGGGACTGGGGCAGCTGAAGCTTTCTTT. The chain recombines TRBV2 with TRBJ1-1; a weak D match, TRBD1 (5 bases). Germline V gene data show CDR1 as SNHLY and CDR2 as FYNNEI. The CDR3 contains 15 residues. V lost 4 bases, J lost 6 bases, and 18 bases lay in between.

V is TRBV30 and J is TRBJ1-5; D is possibly TRBD1 (5 bases). This CDR3 region has 13 residues. The ends were cut back, 8 bases at V and 3 bases at J, with 14 bases in the middle. Germline values: CDR1 GTSNPN, CDR2 SVGIG (reference sequence). This chain's CDR3 is CAASSGFNQPQHF. CDR3 DNA sequence: TGTGCCGCTAGTTCAGGGTTCAATCAGCCCCAGCATTTT.

The chain carries TRBV18 and TRBJ2-3, with 7 bases fitting TRBD2. The J segment lost 2 bases and the V segment lost 2 bases, leaving 10 bases of the junction unmatched. This CDR3 has 17 amino acids. Germline CDR1 KGHSH, CDR2 LQKENI. The CDR3 reads CASSPRWAGEDTDTQYF. CDR3 nucleotides: TGTGCCAGCTCACCAAGGTGGGCGGGAGAGGACACAGATACGCAGTATTTT.

The chain couples TRBV6-2 or TRBV6-3 to TRBJ2-2; TRBD2 aligns across 9 bases. The CDR3 has 15 amino acids. Per the germline V gene, CDR1 is MNHEY and CDR2 is SVGEGT. The ends lost 6 bases at V and 6 bases at J; junction bases unmatched: 8. Here the CDR3 DNA reads TGTGCCAGCAGCTTTAGCGGGGGTGCGGCCGGGGAGCTGTTTTTT. It codes for CASSFSGGAAGELFF.

The DNA for the CDR3 is TGCGCCAGCAGTGAGACGGGACAGGGGGTAGATACGCAGTATTTT. Its translation is CASSETGQGVDTQYF. The chain couples TRBV10-2 to TRBJ2-3; the match to TRBD1 covers 11 bases. Germline V gene lookup returns CDR1 WSHSY and CDR2 SAAADI. V lost 2 bases and J lost 5; bases outside the gene matches: 3. This CDR3 has 15 amino acids.

The J gene is TRBJ2-1, the V gene TRBV28, with 11 bases aligning to TRBD1. The CDR3 is made up of 16 amino acids. The J segment lost 4 bases and the V segment lost 5 bases, leaving 7 bases of the junction unmatched. CDR1 and CDR2 from the germline V gene are MDHEN and SYDVKM. CDR3 region: CASSVTGTGGYNEQFF. In DNA, the CDR3 is TGTGCCAGCAGTGTAACCGGGACAGGGGGATACAATGAGCAGTTCTTC. The full variable domain, its missing parts supplied by reference TRBV28 and TRBJ2-1, is DVKVTQSSRYLVKRTGEKVFLECVQDMDHENMFWYRQDPGLGLRLIYFSYDVKMKEKGDIPEGYSVSREKKERFSLILESASTNQTSMYLCASSVTGTGGYNEQFFGPGTRLTVL.

The chain has TRBV11-2 and TRBJ2-7; D perhaps matches TRBD1 (5 bases). CDR3 length: 14 amino acids. V was shortened by 5 bases and J by 2 bases, with 13 bases between the two germline ends. From germline, CDR1 is SGHAT and CDR2 FQNNGV. In DNA, the CDR3 is TGTGCCAGCAGCCCCAGGGAAAGCCCCTACGAGCAGTACTTC. Protein: CASSPRESPYEQYF.

The chain employs TRBV5-1 and TRBJ2-1; TRBD1 might be the D (8 bases). Trimming pared 3 bases from V and 2 bases from J, leaving 15 bases between. Germline assignment: CDR1 SGHRS and CDR2 YFSETQ. The CDR3 extends over 16 amino acids. CDR3 loop: CASSSGGGGTYNEQFF. In DNA, the CDR3 is TGCGCCAGCAGCTCAGGGGGCGGGGGCACCTACAATGAGCAGTTCTTC.

The genes are TRBV6-1 and TRBJ1-5; 9 bases line up with TRBD1. Germline V gene lookup returns CDR1 MNHNS and CDR2 SASEGT. Trimming took 5 bases from V and 13 from J; bases not matched to a gene: 6. The CDR3 spans 12 residues. The DNA for the CDR3 is TGTGCCAGCAGTAACACGGGACAGGGACAGCATTTT. This translates into CASSNTGQGQHF.

The J gene is TRBJ2-7, the V gene TRBV7-2; possibly TRBD2 for D (6 bases). The V gene's germline CDR1 is SGHTA and CDR2 FQGNSA. CDR3 length: 14 residues. V was shortened by 4 bases and J by 0 bases, with 10 bases between the two germline ends. The CDR3 spells CASSSRDSSYEQYF. CDR3 DNA sequence: TGTGCCAGCAGCTCTAGGGACTCCTCCTACGAGCAGTACTTC. Full variable domain (outside the CDR3, taken from reference TRBV7-2 and TRBJ2-7): GAGVSQSPSNKVTEKGKDVELRCDPISGHTALYWYRQSLGQGLEFLIYFQGNSAPDKSGLPSDRFSAERTGGSVSTLTIQRTQQEDSAVYLCASSSRDSSYEQYFGPGTRLTVT.

This clone was recorded only once. The V call is TRBV7-2, the J call TRBJ2-1, with a possible D match to TRBD2 (5 bases). The CDR3 length is 16 residues. CDR1 and CDR2 (germline): SGHTA, FQGNSA. The V gene lost 5 bases and the J gene lost 1 base, with 15 bases spanning the gap. For the CDR3, the DNA is TGTGCCAGCAGCCTCCAGGCTAGCAGGTCCTACAATGAGCAGTTCTTC. Its translation is CASSLQASRSYNEQFF.

About this clone: Within the sample, other DNA sequences also encode this same CDR3. This chain links TRBV19 with TRBJ1-3, with a possible D match to TRBD1 (5 bases). This CDR3 comprises 14 residues. CDR1 LNHDA and CDR2 SQIVND come from the germline V gene (reference sequence). V was pared by 3 bases and J by 4 bases, with 10 bases between. The CDR3 nucleotides are TGTGCCAGTAGTATTGGAGGGGCCGGAAACACCATATATTTT. Translation gives CASSIGGAGNTIYF.

This clone was detected once. The chain uses TRBV28 and TRBJ1-5; D unresolved. Germline CDR1 is MDHEN and CDR2 is SYDVKM. V was pared by 2 bases and J by 9 bases, with 11 bases between. The CDR3 runs 13 residues. This chain's CDR3 is CASSLGRLRPQHF. The DNA of the CDR3 is TGTGCCAGCAGTTTAGGGAGGCTGAGGCCCCAGCATTTT. Using reference TRBV28 and TRBJ1-5 for the parts outside the CDR3, the full variable domain is DVKVTQSSRYLVKRTGEKVFLECVQDMDHENMFWYRQDPGLGLRLIYFSYDVKMKEKGDIPEGYSVSREKKERFSLILESASTNQTSMYLCASSLGRLRPQHFGDGTRLSIL.

This clone was seen a handful of times. The DNA for the CDR3 is TGCAGCGTTGGCGGGAATGAGCAGTTCTTC. This codes for CSVGGNEQFF. V is TRBV29-1 and J is TRBJ2-1; weak D call: TRBD2 (5 bases). The CDR3 length is 10 residues. V was pared by 4 bases and J by 7 bases, with 5 bases between. CDR1 is SQVTM and CDR2 is ANQGSEA in the germline V gene.

The genes are TRBV5-5 and TRBJ2-3; 8 bases map to TRBD2. In germline, CDR1 is SGHKS, CDR2 YYEKEE (reference sequence). The CDR3 runs 16 residues. V lost 4 bases to trimming and J lost 4 bases; unmatched junction nucleotides: 11. For the CDR3, the DNA is TGTGCCAGCAGCGCCGGACTAGCCGGAGGCGCAGATACGCAGTATTTT. Protein product: CASSAGLAGGADTQYF.

The rearrangement links TRBV10-3 to TRBJ1-1; no reliable D call. The CDR3 runs 11 residues. Germline V CDR1 and CDR2: ENHRY, SYGVKD. V lost 10 bases and J lost 5, with 11 bases in between. CDR3 in DNA: TGTGCCACCGGTCGAGGGACTGAAGCTTTCTTT. Protein: CATGRGTEAFF.

This clone was detected only a few times. The chain joins TRBV10-2 to TRBJ2-7, with 9 bases matching TRBD2. V shed 4 bases, J shed 5 bases, and the junction held 6 bases outside the gene matches. Germline CDR1 reads WSHSY; CDR2 reads SAAADI. The CDR3 extends over 14 amino acids. DNA of the CDR3: TGCGCCAGCAGTGCCGGGACTAGCAGAAACGAGCAGTACTTC. Residues: CASSAGTSRNEQYF.

Comments on this clone: The sample carries other DNA sequences with the same CDR3. V is TRBV6-2 or TRBV6-3 and J is TRBJ2-7; 7 nucleotides line up with TRBD1. CDR3 size: 15 residues. V dropped 5 bases and J dropped 1; count of bases not matched to a gene: 8. Germline V gene sequence: CDR1 MNHEY, CDR2 SVGEGT. Here the CDR3 reads CASSRQGSPSYEQYF. DNA for the CDR3: TGTGCCAGCAGTCGACAGGGTTCCCCTTCCTACGAGCAGTACTTC.

The gene calls are TRBV24-1 and TRBJ2-5; D perhaps matches TRBD1 (6 bases). V dropped 3 bases and J dropped 2 bases, with 27 bases sitting between them. This CDR3 contains 20 residues. Per germline, CDR1 KGHDR and CDR2 SFDVKD. The CDR3 sequence is CATSDPPKVGAQGGQETQYF. In nucleotides, the CDR3 is TGTGCCACCAGTGATCCCCCCAAAGTGGGAGCACAGGGCGGACAAGAGACCCAGTACTTC.